The 8 T cell receptor beta chains presented below share a single source sample, sequenced in a study of OX40 agonist ivuxolimab in advanced cancers. TCRdb's copy holds only in-frame clones and misses some; the assay was immunoSEQ multiplex PCR. The sample contains around 98,000 clones, approximately 88% of which appear only once. The material sequenced was CD4+ or CD8+ T cells sorted from blood, taken in a trial of the OX40 agonist ivuxolimab. Every receptor here comes from an adult with an advanced solid tumor such as melanoma, head and neck, liver or kidney cancer.

The chain carries TRBV2 and TRBJ1-1; a weak D match, TRBD1 (6 bases). CDR3 length equals 14 residues. Looked up from germline, CDR1 is SNHLY and CDR2 is FYNNEI. V lost 7 bases and J 5 bases, leaving 17 bases between the germline ends. CDR3 nucleotide sequence: TGTGCCAGCACGGGAACAGGGAGACAAACTGAAGCTTTCTTT. Amino acid sequence: CASTGTGRQTEAFF.

This clone was seen a handful of times. No conserved phenylalanine or tryptophan is present at the end of the CDR3, so a read error is the likely explanation. The V gene is TRBV18, the J gene TRBJ1-6, with no clear D. Trimming removed 3 bases from V and 8 bases from J, with 11 bases in between. The CDR3 is 14 amino acids. Germline V CDR1 and CDR2: KGHSH, LQKENI. CDR3 sequence reads: CASSPGIGHSPLHL. The DNA for the CDR3 is TGTGCCAGCTCACCTGGTATTGGACATTCACCCCTCCACCTT.

The chain carries TRBV27 and TRBJ2-3; unclear D gene. V lost 6 bases and J 0 bases, leaving 16 bases between the germline ends. Germline V gene lookup returns CDR1 MNHEY and CDR2 SMNVEV (reference sequence). There are 16 residues in the CDR3. The CDR3 bases are TGTGCCAGCAGCGCTTACTTCCTAGGGAGCACAGATACGCAGTATTTT. Translated, it gives CASSAYFLGSTDTQYF.

This clone was counted a single time. This chain connects TRBV5-6 to TRBJ2-7; perhaps D is TRBD1 or TRBD2 (5 bases each). This CDR3 is 15 amino acids long. V dropped 4 bases and J dropped 0 bases, with 14 bases sitting between them. Germline V gene sequence: CDR1 SGHDT, CDR2 YYEEEE. CDR3 region: CASSPGTAGSYEQYF. The DNA for the CDR3 is TGTGCCAGCAGCCCGGGGACGGCAGGCTCCTACGAGCAGTACTTC.

This clone was detected only once. The J gene is TRBJ1-2, the V gene TRBV5-4; 9 bases are shared with TRBD1. Germline V gives CDR1 SGHNT, CDR2 YYREEE (reference sequence). V was pared by 3 bases and J by 2 bases, with 11 bases of the junction left unmatched. CDR3 length: 17 residues. CDR3 bases: TGTGCCAGCAGCTCTGGGACAGGGAGGGTTCCAAACTATGGCTACACCTTC. Translation: CASSSGTGRVPNYGYTF.

This chain links TRBV18 with TRBJ1-6; 7 bases are shared with TRBD1. CDR3 length equals 16 residues. Germline values: CDR1 KGHSH, CDR2 LQKENI. Germline trimming cut 5 bases from V and 4 bases from J; bases unmatched to any gene: 8. CDR3 amino acids: CASSDRVGGYNSPLHF. Here the CDR3 DNA reads TGTGCCAGCTCAGACAGGGTCGGCGGGTATAATTCACCCCTCCACTTT. The full variable domain, its missing parts supplied by reference TRBV18 and TRBJ1-6, is NAGVMQNPRHLVRRRGQEARLRCSPMKGHSHVYWYRQLPEEGLKFMVYLQKENIIDESGMPKERFSAEFPKEGPSILRIQQVVRGDSAAYFCASSDRVGGYNSPLHFGNGTRLTVT.

This chain joins TRBV5-1 and TRBJ1-1, with TRBD1 matching over 8 bases. J lost 3 bases, V lost 0 bases, and 13 bases had no gene match. This CDR3 has 18 residues. CDR1 is SGHRS and CDR2 is YFSETQ in the germline V gene. The CDR3 spells CASSLAYQGQAMDTEAFF. Here the CDR3 DNA reads TGCGCCAGCAGCTTGGCCTACCAGGGACAGGCCATGGACACTGAAGCTTTCTTT.

The chain uses TRBV28 and TRBJ1-3, with D unresolved. This CDR3 has 13 residues. V dropped 9 bases and J dropped 6 bases, with 15 bases sitting between them. Germline V gene lookup returns CDR1 MDHEN and CDR2 SYDVKM. The CDR3 nucleotides are TGTGCCAGTAATGGGCGCGCTGAAAACACCATATATTTT. Amino acid sequence: CASNGRAENTIYF.